The present TCR beta chain was sequenced within a study of T cells in Graves' hyperthyroidism and ophthalmopathy. About the study: Upon initial diagnosis and before any treatment, peripheral blood was collected.

It was uncontrolled infection, other autoimmune disease, pregnancy or lactation that excluded patients. RNA transcripts served as the template for amplifying TCR beta CDR3 regions. The TCR CDR3 was amplified in a first-round RT-PCR using the HTBI primer set. Using its own MiXCR run on the multiplex PCR reads, TCRdb lists one record per CDR3 protein. The table has around 690,000 distinct CDR3 sequences, less than 25% seen once. This clonotype was seen repeatedly, ten times or more. There are 13 residues in the CDR3. V dropped 1 base and J dropped 2 bases, with 9 bases sitting between them. Germline V gene lookup returns CDR1 DFQATT and CDR2 SNEGSKA (reference sequence).

Sequencing input: blood. This TCR was sampled from a man aged 30 to 39 with Graves' ophthalmopathy. The chain has TRBV20-1 and TRBJ2-7; D is perhaps TRBD1 (6 bases). CDR3 nucleotides: TGCAGTGCTAGAGCACAGGGAACCTACGAGCAGTACTTC. It specifies CSARAQGTYEQYF.